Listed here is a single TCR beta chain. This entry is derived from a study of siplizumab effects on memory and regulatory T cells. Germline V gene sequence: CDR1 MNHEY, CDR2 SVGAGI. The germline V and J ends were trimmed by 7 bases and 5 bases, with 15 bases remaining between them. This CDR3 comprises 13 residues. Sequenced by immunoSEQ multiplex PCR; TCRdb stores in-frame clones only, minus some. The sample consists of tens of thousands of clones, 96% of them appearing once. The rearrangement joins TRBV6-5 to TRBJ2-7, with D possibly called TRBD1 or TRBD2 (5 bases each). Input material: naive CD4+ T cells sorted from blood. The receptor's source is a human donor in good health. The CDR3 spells CASNLVRGHEQYF. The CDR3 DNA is TGTGCCAGCAACCTTGTGAGGGGACACGAGCAGTACTTC.